The 27 T cell receptor beta chains below come from one sample, sequenced in a study of OX40 agonist ivuxolimab in advanced cancers. Some clones are missing from TCRdb's copy, which holds only in-frame ones; the method was immunoSEQ multiplex PCR. Of some 39,000 clones in the sample, about 88% were seen once. Sequencing used CD4+ or CD8+ T cells sorted from blood, obtained in a trial of the OX40 agonist ivuxolimab. All receptors derive from an adult with an advanced solid tumor such as melanoma, head and neck, liver or kidney cancer.

V gene TRBV6-1 combines with J gene TRBJ2-1; D unresolved. The CDR3 covers 12 residues. Germline CDR1 is MNHNS and CDR2 is SASEGT. V lost 2 bases, J lost 10 bases, and 9 bases lay in between. As DNA, the CDR3 is TGTGCCAGCAGTGAATATAAGCCGGAGCAGTTCTTC. It specifies CASSEYKPEQFF.

The rearrangement joins TRBV2 to TRBJ2-3; the D gene is possibly TRBD2 (6 bases). With 3 bases removed from V and 5 bases from J, the gap between germline ends came to 12 bases. Germline V gene data show CDR1 as SNHLY and CDR2 as FYNNEI. The CDR3 is 14 amino acids. CDR3 amino acids: CASSEALAIDTQYF. The CDR3 nucleotides read TGTGCCAGCAGTGAGGCTCTAGCGATAGATACGCAGTATTTT.

This clone was observed a few times. The chain carries TRBV18 and TRBJ2-1, with TRBD2 identical over 11 bases. Germline values: CDR1 KGHSH, CDR2 LQKENI. This CDR3 contains 16 residues. The J segment lost 10 bases and the V segment lost 5 bases, leaving 13 bases of the junction unmatched. CDR3 sequence: CASSSNLAGGRGEQFF. DNA for the CDR3: TGTGCCAGCTCAAGCAACCTAGCGGGAGGTAGGGGAGAGCAGTTCTTC.

In this sample, this clone turned up a few times. The CDR3 region has the DNA TGTGCCAGCAGCTTGATCGGGACAGGGGGCAATGAGCAGTTCTTC. Its translation: CASSLIGTGGNEQFF. This rearrangement joins TRBV6-5 to TRBJ2-1, with 11 nucleotides matching TRBD1. The germline V gene has CDR1 MNHEY and CDR2 SVGAGI. Trimming cost V 6 bases and J 6 bases; bases outside gene matches: 7. This CDR3 is built from 15 residues.

CDR3 residues: CASSDRAQETQYF. The CDR3, as DNA: TGTGCCAGTAGCGACAGGGCCCAAGAGACCCAGTACTTC. The rearrangement links TRBV19 to TRBJ2-5; 7 nucleotides line up with TRBD1. The CDR3 extends over 13 amino acids. The J segment lost 1 base and the V segment lost 6 bases, leaving 2 bases of the junction unmatched. Germline CDR1 is LNHDA and CDR2 is SQIVND (reference sequence).

The chain employs TRBV29-1 and TRBJ1-3; 8 bases are shared with TRBD1. The CDR3 consists of 14 residues. Germline V CDR1 and CDR2: SQVTM, ANQGSEA. The ends lost 5 bases at V and 2 bases at J; junction bases unmatched: 5. The CDR3 DNA reads TGCAGCGTTTTAATGACAGGGGCTGGAAACACCATATATTTT. Translation: CSVLMTGAGNTIYF.

In its sample, this clone was seen once. The chain recombines TRBV28 with TRBJ2-1; TRBD2 agrees at 10 bases. Germline assignment: CDR1 MDHEN and CDR2 SYDVKM. This CDR3 is 16 amino acids long. V was pared by 5 bases and J by 4 bases, with 8 bases of the junction left unmatched. CDR3 in DNA: TGTGCCAGCAGTGCCTCTAGCGGGGGAAAATACAATGAGCAGTTCTTC. It translates to CASSASSGGKYNEQFF.

V and J are TRBV2 and TRBJ2-7; no clear D. This CDR3 is 11 amino acids long. Trimming removed 6 bases at V and 3 bases at J, with 6 bases between. In germline, CDR1 is SNHLY, CDR2 FYNNEI. This CDR3 is CASSLGYEQYF. The CDR3, as DNA: TGTGCCAGCAGCTTGGGCTACGAGCAGTACTTC.

V and J are TRBV7-2 and TRBJ1-3; 9 bases align to TRBD1. Germline V CDR1 and CDR2: SGHTA, FQGNSA. The trim removed 4 bases at V and 3 bases at J, leaving 4 bases unmatched. This CDR3 comprises 15 residues. The CDR3 nucleotides read TGTGCCAGCAGCTGGGGGACAGGGAGTGGAAACACCATATATTTT. Translating it yields CASSWGTGSGNTIYF.

The chain joins TRBV6-1 to TRBJ1-1; D perhaps matches TRBD1 (5 bases). This CDR3 comprises 13 residues. The V and J ends lost 6 bases and 1 base respectively, with 9 bases between them. The germline gives CDR1 MNHNS, CDR2 SASEGT. The CDR3 nucleotides are TGTGCCAGCAGCCGCAGGGAGAACACTGAAGCTTTCTTT. This translates into CASSRRENTEAFF.

The chain recombines TRBV10-3 with TRBJ2-2, with D uncertain. The CDR3 covers 11 residues. V was trimmed by 10 bases and J by 6 bases, leaving 9 bases between them. The germline V gene has CDR1 ENHRY and CDR2 SYGVKD. Written as DNA, the CDR3 is TGTGCCACCGCCGTTTCCGGGGAGCTGTTTTTT. Amino acids: CATAVSGELFF.

The V gene is TRBV5-1, the J gene TRBJ2-1; the match to TRBD2 covers 8 bases. Trimming took 2 bases from V and 7 from J; bases not matched to a gene: 8. Germline V gene sequence: CDR1 SGHRS, CDR2 YFSETQ. This CDR3 region has 15 residues. In DNA, the CDR3 is TGCGCCAGCAGCTTATCAGGACTAGCCTCTAATGAGCAGTTCTTC. Its translation is CASSLSGLASNEQFF.

In this sample, this clone turned up once. The rearrangement joins TRBV7-8 to TRBJ1-4; perhaps TRBD1 as D (6 bases). Trimming removed 5 bases from V and 4 bases from J, with 17 bases in between. This CDR3 region has 16 residues. The V gene's germline CDR1 is SGHVS and CDR2 FQNEAQ. As DNA, the CDR3 is TGTGCCAGCAGCGCGCGGGGGCCTCCCCTTAATGAAAAACTGTTTTTT. It yields the protein CASSARGPPLNEKLFF. Full variable domain (outside the CDR3, taken from reference TRBV7-8 and TRBJ1-4): GAGVSQSPRYKVAKRGQDVALRCDPISGHVSLFWYQQALGQGPEFLTYFQNEAQLDKSGLPSDRFFAERPEGSVSTLKIQRTQQEDSAVYLCASSARGPPLNEKLFFGSGTQLSVL.

The chain is built from TRBV10-3 and TRBJ2-3; TRBD2 aligns across 10 bases. The V gene end was trimmed by 7 bases and the J gene end by 8 bases; junction bases not matched to a gene: 3. Germline CDR1 and CDR2: ENHRY and SYGVKD. The CDR3 covers 12 residues. The CDR3: CAIMVAGGTQYF. The CDR3 DNA follows: TGTGCCATCATGGTAGCGGGGGGTACGCAGTATTTT.

V usage is TRBV19 and J usage is TRBJ2-6; 8 nucleotides align to TRBD2. This CDR3 has 18 amino acids. Per the germline V gene, CDR1 is LNHDA and CDR2 is SQIVND (reference sequence). Germline trimming cut 0 bases from V and 0 bases from J; bases unmatched to any gene: 4. The CDR3 is CASSIDKLAASGANVLTF. In nucleotides, the CDR3 is TGTGCCAGTAGTATAGATAAACTAGCGGCCTCTGGGGCCAACGTCCTGACTTTC.

The chain uses TRBV6-1 and TRBJ1-1; possibly TRBD1 for D (6 bases). V was shortened by 2 bases and J by 5 bases, with 15 bases between the two germline ends. CDR3 length: 15 amino acids. Germline lookup yields CDR1 MNHNS and CDR2 SASEGT. The CDR3 region is CASSEQQGGWTEAFF. As DNA, the CDR3 is TGTGCCAGCAGTGAACAACAGGGTGGGTGGACTGAAGCTTTCTTT.

The rearrangement uses TRBV5-1 and TRBJ1-3; 9 nucleotides match TRBD1. The ends lost 3 bases at V and 0 bases at J; junction bases unmatched: 4. The V gene's germline CDR1 is SGHRS and CDR2 YFSETQ. The CDR3 is 16 amino acids. CDR3 protein: CASSSSGQGSGNTIYF. CDR3 in DNA: TGCGCCAGCAGCTCCTCGGGACAGGGCTCTGGAAACACCATATATTTT. Using reference TRBV5-1 and TRBJ1-3 for the parts outside the CDR3, the full variable domain is KAGVTQTPRYLIKTRGQQVTLSCSPISGHRSVSWYQQTPGQGLQFLFEYFSETQRNKGNFPGRFSGRQFSNSRSEMNVSTLELGDSALYLCASSSSGQGSGNTIYFGEGSWLTVV.

The gene calls are TRBV7-9 and TRBJ2-3; 9 bases are a match to TRBD2. The V and J ends lost 5 bases and 2 bases, in that order; junction bases with no gene match: 11. The germline V gene encodes CDR1 SEHNR and CDR2 FQNEAQ (reference sequence). The CDR3 is 17 amino acids. The CDR3 reads CASSPTVLAGLTDTQYF. CDR3 in DNA: TGTGCCAGCAGCCCCACCGTACTAGCGGGCCTCACAGATACGCAGTATTTT.

The V call is TRBV20-1, the J call TRBJ1-1; D uncertain. The CDR3 is made up of 11 amino acids. Trimming took off 6 bases at V and 7 bases at J, with 12 bases between the two ends. Germline V lookup: CDR1 DFQATT, CDR2 SNEGSKA (reference sequence). The CDR3 DNA sequence: TGCAGTGCGAATTACCGGATTGAAGCTTTCTTT. Protein product: CSANYRIEAFF.

This clone was seen a handful of times. J is TRBJ2-7 and V is TRBV27; no definite D call. Germline loops: CDR1 MNHEY, CDR2 SMNVEV (reference sequence). Trimming stripped 3 bases from V and 4 bases from J, with 4 bases between. CDR3 size: 11 residues. CDR3 bases: TGTGCCAGCAGTTTCGGTTACGAGCAGTACTTC. Encoded protein: CASSFGYEQYF.

This chain links TRBV27 with TRBJ1-1; D is unclear. Germline assignment: CDR1 MNHEY and CDR2 SMNVEV (reference sequence). The CDR3 is made up of 13 amino acids. The V end lost 3 bases, the J end lost 1 base, and 6 bases lay between the germline ends. CDR3 nucleotides: TGTGCCAGCAGTTTGGGTAGGAACACTGAAGCTTTCTTT. Its protein is CASSLGRNTEAFF.

This sequence joins TRBV28 and TRBJ2-1; the D is unclear. Per germline, CDR1 MDHEN and CDR2 SYDVKM. This CDR3 is 14 amino acids long. Between the trimmed V and J ends, which lost 7 bases and 0 bases, there was a span of 10 bases. CDR3 loop: CASIPASSYNEQFF. DNA for the CDR3: TGTGCCAGCATACCCGCCAGCTCCTACAATGAGCAGTTCTTC. The variable domain in full, completed from reference TRBV28 and TRBJ2-1, reads DVKVTQSSRYLVKRTGEKVFLECVQDMDHENMFWYRQDPGLGLRLIYFSYDVKMKEKGDIPEGYSVSREKKERFSLILESASTNQTSMYLCASIPASSYNEQFFGPGTRLTVL.

The chain employs TRBV28 and TRBJ2-7; TRBD2 aligns across 10 bases. V was pared by 2 bases and J by 6 bases, with 7 bases of the junction left unmatched. This CDR3 has 15 residues. Germline V gene data show CDR1 as MDHEN and CDR2 as SYDVKM. In DNA, the CDR3 is TGTGCCAGCAGTTTAACTAGCGGGACCATGGGCGAGCAGTACTTC. Amino acid sequence: CASSLTSGTMGEQYF.

CDR3 sequence (DNA): TGTGCCAGCAGCTTCCGGAGCCAGGGGGCACTTCGGAACACCATATATTTT. The encoded protein is CASSFRSQGALRNTIYF. The V and J genes are TRBV7-6 and TRBJ1-3; TRBD1 matches 8 bases. V was pared by 3 bases and J by 7 bases, with 14 bases of the junction left unmatched. This CDR3 comprises 17 residues. The germline V gene encodes CDR1 SGHVS and CDR2 FNYEAQ.

This clone has only one observation. The chain combines TRBV5-1 with TRBJ2-3; the match to TRBD2 covers 11 bases. V lost 5 bases and J lost 10; bases outside the gene matches: 12. Germline V CDR1 and CDR2: SGHRS, YFSETQ. The CDR3 runs 15 residues. The CDR3 coding sequence is TGCGCCAGCAGTCCGACTAGCGGGACCGGGTTTGCGCAGTATTTT. Protein product: CASSPTSGTGFAQYF.

The chain couples TRBV5-5 to TRBJ2-2; TRBD1 agrees at 8 bases. After removal of 4 bases from V and 0 bases from J, the junction contained 11 bases not matched to a gene. Germline lookup yields CDR1 SGHKS and CDR2 YYEKEE (reference sequence). CDR3 length: 18 residues. The CDR3 nucleotides are TGTGCCAGCAGCACACGGACAGGGCAAAGACCGAACACCGGGGAGCTGTTTTTT. Translating gives CASSTRTGQRPNTGELFF.

The chain uses TRBV7-3 and TRBJ2-7; D remains ambiguous. The CDR3 sequence is 15 residues long. CDR1 is SGHTA, CDR2 FQGTGA, per germline. Between the trimmed V and J ends, which lost 3 bases and 7 bases, there was a span of 19 bases. This chain's CDR3 is CASSFGHRIGGEQYF. DNA for the CDR3: TGTGCCAGCAGCTTCGGCCACCGCATAGGTGGGGAGCAGTACTTC.